This T cell receptor (beta chain) came from a study of PD-1 blockade in classical Hodgkin lymphoma. Described time point: cycle 4 day 1 (C4D1), after 5 to 7 weeks of nivolumab. Exposure to brentuximab vedotin varied, and each patient had relapsed following autologous stem cell transplantation. PBMCs were thawed, and CD8+ T cells were then isolated from them by magnetic negative selection. The germline CDR1 and CDR2 sequences are SEHNR and FQNEAQ (reference sequence). The CDR3 loop spans 13 amino acids. Trimming pared 5 bases from V and 8 bases from J, leaving 15 bases between. Clones were read by immunoSEQ multiplex PCR, and TCRdb kept only the in-frame ones, dropping some. The profile covers 12,000 or so clones, with more than 75% appearing a single time and just over 35% taken by the ten largest.

This chain links TRBV7-9 with TRBJ1-1, with a possible D match to TRBD1 (6 bases). This specimen consisted of CD8+ T cells from blood, obtained before the fourth cycle of nivolumab. The receptor comes from a human donor with classical Hodgkin lymphoma. The donor label of this sample is uncertain. The CDR3 loop reads CASSGGVGLEAFF. In nucleotides, the CDR3 is TGTGCCAGCAGCGGGGGCGTGGGACTGGAAGCTTTCTTT.